These 25 T cell receptor beta chains originate from one sample sequenced in a study of blood T cell repertoires in COVID-19. Profiling relied on immunoSEQ multiplex PCR, and the TCRdb table lists in-frame clones only, not all of them. The sample includes some 100,000 clones, roughly 84% of them seen just once. Sequenced sample: peripheral blood. The receptors stem from a human donor in a cohort sampled during active COVID-19.

V usage is TRBV12-3 or TRBV12-4 and J usage is TRBJ2-5, with unresolved D. V lost 6 bases and J 4 bases, leaving 9 bases between the germline ends. The CDR3 has 12 residues. CDR3 sequence reads: CASRSLLETQYF. Written as DNA, the CDR3 is TGTGCCAGCAGGTCTCTTTTAGAGACCCAGTACTTC.

This clone was observed a single time. A junction end diverges from the germline sequence, so it may reflect a read error. The chain combines TRBV7-9 with TRBJ2-3; 9 bases match TRBD2. The CDR3 covers 14 residues. The germline V gene encodes CDR1 SEHNR and CDR2 FQNEAQ (reference sequence). Here the CDR3 reads CASSVAGVADTQYF. CDR3 DNA: TGTGCCAGCAGCGTAGCGGGAGTAGCAGATACGCAGTATTTT.

The CDR3 nucleotides read TGTGCCAGTAGTTGGGCGGGAGGCCCAGATACGCAGTATTTT. The encoded protein is CASSWAGGPDTQYF. V usage is TRBV19 and J usage is TRBJ2-3; TRBD2 aligns across 8 bases. Germline assignment: CDR1 LNHDA and CDR2 SQIVND (reference sequence). Germline trimming cut 5 bases from V and 4 bases from J; bases unmatched to any gene: 5. The CDR3 length is 14 residues.

This chain joins TRBV4-3 and TRBJ2-2; TRBD2 matches 9 bases. The trim removed 1 base at V and 1 base at J, leaving 7 bases unmatched. The CDR3 spans 18 residues. Germline values: CDR1 LGHNA, CDR2 YSLEER. CDR3 coding DNA: TGCGCCAGCAGCCAAGGGGGGACTAGCCGGCAGAACACCGGGGAGCTGTTTTTT. It yields the protein CASSQGGTSRQNTGELFF.

The V call is TRBV7-2, the J call TRBJ2-1, with a weak D call TRBD2 (5 bases). The CDR3 has 15 residues. CDR1 is SGHTA and CDR2 is FQGNSA in the germline V gene. V gave up 3 bases and J gave up 5 bases, with 14 bases separating them. The CDR3 loop reads CASSLDPGNHNEQFF. The CDR3 nucleotides are TGTGCCAGCAGCTTGGACCCCGGGAACCACAATGAGCAGTTCTTC.

In its sample, this clone was seen once. J is TRBJ2-1 and V is TRBV27; 8 bases are shared with TRBD2. J was trimmed by 0 bases and V by 8 bases; bases with no gene match: 12. Germline CDR1 and CDR2: MNHEY and SMNVEV (reference sequence). The CDR3 extends over 17 amino acids. The CDR3 sequence is CASQSVGRAGSYNEQFF. The DNA for the CDR3 is TGTGCCAGCCAATCCGTCGGGAGGGCGGGCTCCTACAATGAGCAGTTCTTC.

This chain links TRBV7-2 with TRBJ2-1, with D hard to call. Per germline, CDR1 SGHTA and CDR2 FQGNSA. V lost 1 base and J 8 bases, leaving 15 bases between the germline ends. The CDR3 contains 15 residues. CDR3 bases: TGTGCCAGCAGCTTAGGGGCTATTTCGACCGATGAGCAGTTCTTC. This codes for CASSLGAISTDEQFF.

The chain combines TRBV18 with TRBJ2-7; D is possibly TRBD2 (6 bases). Deletions cut 5 bases from V and 2 bases from J, with 16 bases between. CDR1 is KGHSH, CDR2 LQKENI, per germline. CDR3 length: 15 amino acids. CDR3 sequence reads: CASSSVGTSTYEQYF. In DNA, the CDR3 is TGTGCCAGCTCATCTGTTGGGACTTCAACCTACGAGCAGTACTTC.

Concerning this clone: The sample contains more than one DNA sequence encoding this CDR3. The chain carries TRBV5-1 and TRBJ1-1; 7 bases line up with TRBD1. V was pared by 3 bases and J by 1 base, with 3 bases of the junction left unmatched. This CDR3 spans 14 amino acids. Germline V CDR1 and CDR2: SGHRS, YFSETQ. CDR3 sequence reads: CASSSGQPNTEAFF. In DNA form, the CDR3 reads TGCGCCAGCAGCTCGGGACAGCCGAACACTGAAGCTTTCTTT.

The rearrangement joins TRBV7-2 to TRBJ1-2; D might be TRBD1 (6 bases). V lost 5 bases and J lost 8, with 15 bases in between. The CDR3 consists of 13 residues. Per the germline V gene, CDR1 is SGHTA and CDR2 is FQGNSA. CDR3 nucleotides: TGTGCCAGCAGCCCGACAGGCGCGGCCGGCTACACCTTC. Amino acid sequence: CASSPTGAAGYTF.

This chain uses TRBV11-2 with TRBJ2-3; D is perhaps TRBD1 (6 bases). Germline CDR1 is SGHAT and CDR2 is FQNNGV. V was shortened by 5 bases and J by 3 bases, with 12 bases between the two germline ends. There are 14 residues in the CDR3. Here the CDR3 reads CASSRTGFTDTQYF. Here the CDR3 DNA reads TGTGCCAGCAGCCGCACAGGGTTTACAGATACGCAGTATTTT.

The genes are TRBV5-8 and TRBJ2-3, with a weak D call TRBD2 (6 bases). Germline values: CDR1 SGHTS, CDR2 YDEGEE. Trimming stripped 3 bases from V and 2 bases from J, with 10 bases between. The CDR3 totals 14 residues. The CDR3 spells CASSWGDTTDTQYF. CDR3 bases: TGTGCCAGCAGCTGGGGGGATACCACAGATACGCAGTATTTT.

This chain uses TRBV6-5 with TRBJ2-3; D is ambiguous. Trimming cost V 6 bases and J 2 bases, with 6 bases left between them. Germline V gene sequence: CDR1 MNHEY, CDR2 SVGAGI. CDR3 length: 12 amino acids. The CDR3 loop is CASSPNTDTQYF. For the CDR3, the DNA is TGTGCCAGCAGCCCCAACACAGATACGCAGTATTTT.

This clone is a singleton in its sample. The rearrangement uses TRBV5-1 and TRBJ1-4, with 9 bases matching TRBD1. V was pared by 4 bases and J by 5 bases, with 6 bases of the junction left unmatched. The CDR3 is 15 residues long. CDR1 SGHRS and CDR2 YFSETQ come from the germline V gene. The CDR3: CASSKDRGWNEKLFF. For the CDR3, the DNA is TGCGCCAGCAGCAAGGACAGGGGTTGGAATGAAAAACTGTTTTTT.

J is TRBJ2-2 and V is TRBV6-2 or TRBV6-3, with 8 positions matching TRBD1. The length of the CDR3 is 14 residues. The germline V gene has CDR1 MNHEY and CDR2 SVGEGT. V was clipped by 5 bases and J by 5 bases; unmatched bases: 4. CDR3 sequence reads: CASSLRGRTGELFF. The CDR3 DNA reads as TGTGCCAGCAGTCTCAGGGGGCGGACCGGGGAGCTGTTTTTT.

The chain uses TRBV19 and TRBJ1-2; no firm D call. V dropped 5 bases and J dropped 2 bases, with 18 bases sitting between them. Germline V gives CDR1 LNHDA, CDR2 SQIVND (reference sequence). CDR3 length: 16 amino acids. CDR3 sequence: CASSPFMAERNYGYTF. CDR3 bases: TGTGCCAGTAGTCCTTTTATGGCCGAGCGGAACTATGGCTACACCTTC.

The sample holds a few counts of this clone. This chain uses TRBV5-1 with TRBJ1-6; D possibly corresponds to TRBD1 (6 bases). This CDR3 is built from 17 residues. The V end was cut by 4 bases, the J end by 0 bases, with 14 bases between. Germline V gene lookup returns CDR1 SGHRS and CDR2 YFSETQ. CDR3 loop: CASSNIGGSSYNSPLHF. The CDR3 DNA sequence: TGCGCCAGCAGCAACATAGGGGGAAGCTCCTATAATTCACCCCTCCACTTT.

The chain carries TRBV9 and TRBJ1-1, with D hard to call. Trimming took 3 bases from V and 2 from J, leaving 11 bases between them. From germline, CDR1 is SGDLS and CDR2 YYNGEE. This CDR3 is built from 14 residues. The DNA of the CDR3 is TGTGCCAGCAGCGCCTCGAGGGATAACACTGAAGCTTTCTTT. It specifies CASSASRDNTEAFF.

This clone was seen a single time. The rearrangement uses TRBV10-3 and TRBJ2-2; 7 bases map to TRBD1. Germline V gives CDR1 ENHRY, CDR2 SYGVKD. The CDR3 runs to 15 residues. Trimming removed 1 base from V and 4 bases from J; junction bases left unmatched: 3. CDR3 DNA: TGTGCCATCAGTGAGTGGGGACAGATCACCGGGGAGCTGTTTTTT. This codes for CAISEWGQITGELFF.

V and J are TRBV2 and TRBJ2-5; 10 nucleotides match TRBD1. The CDR3 is made up of 14 amino acids. With V trimmed by 3 bases and J by 5 bases, 3 bases remained unmatched. Germline CDR1 and CDR2: SNHLY and FYNNEI. The CDR3 loop reads CASSDGTGAETQYF. The DNA for the CDR3 is TGTGCCAGCAGTGACGGGACAGGGGCGGAGACCCAGTACTTC.

A few counts support this clone. The genes are TRBV19 and TRBJ1-2; D remains ambiguous. The CDR3 loop spans 13 amino acids. Germline V lookup: CDR1 LNHDA, CDR2 SQIVND (reference sequence). The germline V and J ends were trimmed by 7 bases and 7 bases, with 16 bases remaining between them. DNA of the CDR3: TGTGCCAGTACCCCTTGGCTGCGGGGTGGCTACACCTTC. The encoded protein is CASTPWLRGGYTF.

This clone was observed once. Here the CDR3 DNA reads TGTGCCAGCAGCCTTGTCGGGGAGCAGTTCTTC. Protein product: CASSLVGEQFF. The rearrangement uses TRBV7-9 and TRBJ2-1; D is unclear. Germline CDR1 reads SEHNR; CDR2 reads FQNEAQ (reference sequence). Trimming left V 5 bases short and J 10 bases short, with 9 bases between. The CDR3 totals 11 residues. Using reference TRBV7-9 and TRBJ2-1 for the parts outside the CDR3, the full variable domain is DTGVSQNPRHKITKRGQNVTFRCDPISEHNRLYWYRQTLGQGPEFLTYFQNEAQLEKSRLLSDRFSAERPKGSFSTLEIQRTEQGDSAMYLCASSLVGEQFFGPGTRLTVL.

The CDR3 reads CASSLTSYNDEQFF. The DNA of the CDR3 is TGTGCCAGCAGCTTGACTAGCTATAACGATGAGCAGTTCTTC. V is TRBV7-8 and J is TRBJ2-1; 7 bases are a match to TRBD2. V lost 3 bases and J lost 8; bases outside the gene matches: 7. Germline-derived CDR1 and CDR2 are SGHVS and FQNEAQ. The CDR3 runs 14 residues.

The chain employs TRBV2 and TRBJ2-3; D might be TRBD1 (5 bases). CDR3 size: 14 residues. The germline V and J ends were trimmed by 6 bases and 2 bases, with 12 bases remaining between them. Germline-derived CDR1 and CDR2 are SNHLY and FYNNEI. The CDR3 bases are TGTGCCAGCAGGCCCCGGACATTCACAGATACGCAGTATTTT. Encoded protein: CASRPRTFTDTQYF.

This clone is a singleton in its sample. The rearrangement joins TRBV6-6 to TRBJ1-4; TRBD1 matches at 10 bases. The J segment lost 8 bases and the V segment lost 4 bases, leaving 7 bases of the junction unmatched. In germline, CDR1 is MNHNY, CDR2 SVGAGI (reference sequence). The CDR3 extends over 15 amino acids. CDR3 nucleotides: TGTGCCAGCAGTTCCCCGGGACAGGGGAGGGAAAAACTGTTTTTT. This translates into CASSSPGQGREKLFF.